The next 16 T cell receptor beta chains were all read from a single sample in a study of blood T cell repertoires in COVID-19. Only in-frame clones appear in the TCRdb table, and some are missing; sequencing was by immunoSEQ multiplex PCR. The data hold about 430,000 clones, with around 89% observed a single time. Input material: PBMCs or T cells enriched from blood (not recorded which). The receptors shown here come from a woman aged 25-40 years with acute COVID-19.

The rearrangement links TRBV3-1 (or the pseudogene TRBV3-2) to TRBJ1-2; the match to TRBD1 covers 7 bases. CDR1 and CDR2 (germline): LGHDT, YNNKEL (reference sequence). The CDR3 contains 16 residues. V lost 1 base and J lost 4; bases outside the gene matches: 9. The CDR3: CASSQAGLGGSYGYTF. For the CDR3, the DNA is TGTGCCAGCAGCCAAGCTGGGTTAGGGGGCTCCTATGGCTACACCTTC.

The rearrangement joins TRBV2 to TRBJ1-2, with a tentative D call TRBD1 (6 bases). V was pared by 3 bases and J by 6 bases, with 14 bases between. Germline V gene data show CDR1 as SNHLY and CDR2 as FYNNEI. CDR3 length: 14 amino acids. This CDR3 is CASSDLRGADGYTF. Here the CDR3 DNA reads TGTGCCAGCAGTGACTTGCGGGGGGCGGATGGCTACACCTTC.

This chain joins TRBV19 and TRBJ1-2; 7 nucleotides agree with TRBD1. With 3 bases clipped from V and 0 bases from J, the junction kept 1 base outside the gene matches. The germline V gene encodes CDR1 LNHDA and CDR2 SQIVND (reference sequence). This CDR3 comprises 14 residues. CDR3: CASSMGQTNYGYTF. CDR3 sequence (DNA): TGTGCCAGTAGTATGGGACAGACTAACTATGGCTACACCTTC.

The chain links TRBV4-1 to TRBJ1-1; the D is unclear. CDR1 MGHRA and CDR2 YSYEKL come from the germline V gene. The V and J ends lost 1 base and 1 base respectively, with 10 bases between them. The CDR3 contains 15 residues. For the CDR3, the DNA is TGCGCCAGCAGCCAAGCGATAACAGAGAACACTGAAGCTTTCTTT. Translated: CASSQAITENTEAFF.

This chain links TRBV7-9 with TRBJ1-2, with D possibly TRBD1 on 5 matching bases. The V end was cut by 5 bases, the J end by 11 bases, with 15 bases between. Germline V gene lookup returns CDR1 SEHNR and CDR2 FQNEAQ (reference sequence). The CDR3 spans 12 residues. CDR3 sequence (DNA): TGTGCCAGCAGCCCCCACAGGTTTTCTTACACCTTC. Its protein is CASSPHRFSYTF.

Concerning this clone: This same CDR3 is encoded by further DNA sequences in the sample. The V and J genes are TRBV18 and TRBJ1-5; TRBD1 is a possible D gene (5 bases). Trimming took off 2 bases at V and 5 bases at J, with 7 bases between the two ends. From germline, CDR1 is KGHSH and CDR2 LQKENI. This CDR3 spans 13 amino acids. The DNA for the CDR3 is TGTGCCAGCTCACCAGACAGAGATCAGCCCCAGCATTTT. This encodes CASSPDRDQPQHF.

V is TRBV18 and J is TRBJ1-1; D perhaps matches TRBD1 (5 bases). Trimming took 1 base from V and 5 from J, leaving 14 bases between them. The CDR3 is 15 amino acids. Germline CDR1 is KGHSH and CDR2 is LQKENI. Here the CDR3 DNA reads TGTGCCAGCTCACCACAATTCCAGGGTTGGACTGAAGCTTTCTTT. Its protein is CASSPQFQGWTEAFF. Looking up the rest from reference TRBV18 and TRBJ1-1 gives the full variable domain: NAGVMQNPRHLVRRRGQEARLRCSPMKGHSHVYWYRQLPEEGLKFMVYLQKENIIDESGMPKERFSAEFPKEGPSILRIQQVVRGDSAAYFCASSPQFQGWTEAFFGQGTRLTVV.

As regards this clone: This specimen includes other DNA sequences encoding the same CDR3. The CDR3 here is CASSLAPGNTEAFF. The CDR3 nucleotides are TGCGCCAGCAGCTTGGCACCAGGGAACACTGAAGCTTTCTTT. The genes are TRBV5-1 and TRBJ1-1; the D is unclear. The CDR3 extends over 14 amino acids. V lost 0 bases to trimming and J lost 1 base, with 7 bases between them. Germline V gene lookup returns CDR1 SGHRS and CDR2 YFSETQ.

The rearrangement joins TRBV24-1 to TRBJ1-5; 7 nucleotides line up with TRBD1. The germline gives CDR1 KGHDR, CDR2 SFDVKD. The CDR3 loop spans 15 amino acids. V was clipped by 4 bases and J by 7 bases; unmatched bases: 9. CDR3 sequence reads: CATSERGTDYQPQHF. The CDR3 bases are TGTGCCACCAGTGAGCGAGGGACAGACTACCAGCCCCAGCATTTT.

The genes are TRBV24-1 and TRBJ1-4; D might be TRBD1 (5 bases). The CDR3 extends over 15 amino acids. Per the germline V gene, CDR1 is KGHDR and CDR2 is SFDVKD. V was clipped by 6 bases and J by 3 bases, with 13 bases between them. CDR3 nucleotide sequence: TGTGCCACCAGTCGCGGGGGAGAGGCTAATGAAAAACTGTTTTTT. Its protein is CATSRGGEANEKLFF.

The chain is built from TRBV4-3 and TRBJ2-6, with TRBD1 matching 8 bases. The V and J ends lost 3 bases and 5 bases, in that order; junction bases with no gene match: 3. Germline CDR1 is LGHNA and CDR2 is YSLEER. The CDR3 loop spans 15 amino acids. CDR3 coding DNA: TGCGCCAGCAGCCAGGACAGGGATCGGGCCAACGTCCTGACTTTC. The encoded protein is CASSQDRDRANVLTF.

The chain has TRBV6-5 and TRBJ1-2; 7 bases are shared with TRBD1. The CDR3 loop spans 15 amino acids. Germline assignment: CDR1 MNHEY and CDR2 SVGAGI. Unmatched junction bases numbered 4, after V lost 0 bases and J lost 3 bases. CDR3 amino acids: CASSYSEGGHYGYTF. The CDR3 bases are TGTGCCAGCAGTTACTCGGAAGGGGGCCACTATGGCTACACCTTC.

CDR3 in amino acids: CASSQRGYEQYF. The CDR3 DNA follows: TGTGCCAGCAGCCAGCGGGGTTACGAGCAGTACTTC. The chain has TRBV7-2 and TRBJ2-7; 7 nucleotides match TRBD2. Per germline, CDR1 SGHTA and CDR2 FQGNSA. This CDR3 spans 12 amino acids. The V gene end was trimmed by 5 bases and the J gene end by 4 bases; junction bases not matched to a gene: 2.

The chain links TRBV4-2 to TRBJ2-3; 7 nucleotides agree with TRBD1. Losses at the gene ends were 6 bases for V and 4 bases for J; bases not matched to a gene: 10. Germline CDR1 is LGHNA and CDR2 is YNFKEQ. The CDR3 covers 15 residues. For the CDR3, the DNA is TGTGCCAGCAGTCGCACATTCACAGGGGCAGATACGCAGTATTTT. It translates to CASSRTFTGADTQYF.

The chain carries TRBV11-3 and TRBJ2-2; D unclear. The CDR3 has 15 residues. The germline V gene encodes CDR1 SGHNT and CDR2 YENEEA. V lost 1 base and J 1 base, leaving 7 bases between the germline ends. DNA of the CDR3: TGTGCCAGCAGCTTAGGATCAGAGAACACCGGGGAGCTGTTTTTT. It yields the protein CASSLGSENTGELFF.

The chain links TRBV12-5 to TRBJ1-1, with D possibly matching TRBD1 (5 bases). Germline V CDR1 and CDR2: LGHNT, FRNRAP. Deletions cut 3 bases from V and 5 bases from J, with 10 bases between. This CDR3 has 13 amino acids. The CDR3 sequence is CASGFGGGTEAFF. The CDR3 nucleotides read TGTGCTAGTGGTTTCGGCGGGGGTACTGAAGCTTTCTTT.